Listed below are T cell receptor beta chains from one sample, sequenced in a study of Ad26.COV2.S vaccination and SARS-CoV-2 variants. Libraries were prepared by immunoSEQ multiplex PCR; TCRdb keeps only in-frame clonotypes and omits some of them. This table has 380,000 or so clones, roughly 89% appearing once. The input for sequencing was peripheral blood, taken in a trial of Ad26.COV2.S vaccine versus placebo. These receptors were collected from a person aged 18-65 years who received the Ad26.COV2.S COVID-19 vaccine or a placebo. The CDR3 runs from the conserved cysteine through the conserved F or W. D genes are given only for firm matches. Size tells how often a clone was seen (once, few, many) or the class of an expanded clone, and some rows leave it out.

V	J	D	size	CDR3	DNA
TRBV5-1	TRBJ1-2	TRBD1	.	CASSGRTGRRYTF	TGCGCCAGCAGCGGACGGACAGGGAGGCGCTACACCTTC
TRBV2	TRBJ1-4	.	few	CASSVEGVANEKLFF	TGTGCCAGCAGTGTCGAAGGGGTAGCTAATGAAAAACTGTTTTTT
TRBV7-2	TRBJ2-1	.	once	CASSYSGTTYNEQFF	TGTGCCAGCAGCTACTCCGGGACAACCTACAATGAGCAGTTCTTC
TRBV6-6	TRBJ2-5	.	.	CASSYPDPSSGETQYF	TGTGCCAGCAGTTATCCGGACCCCAGCTCGGGTGAGACCCAGTACTTC
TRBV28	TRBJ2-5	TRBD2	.	CASTAGGIQETQYF	TGTGCCAGCACCGCCGGGGGGATCCAAGAGACCCAGTACTTC
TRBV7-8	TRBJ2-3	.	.	CASSLARGQAGAQYF	TGTGCCAGCAGCTTAGCGCGGGGTCAGGCCGGGGCGCAGTATTTT
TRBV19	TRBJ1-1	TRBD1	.	CASSIGTGANTEAFF	TGTGCCAGTAGTATAGGCACAGGGGCAAACACTGAAGCTTTCTTT
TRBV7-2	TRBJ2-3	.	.	CASSLDGRTDTQYF	TGTGCCAGCAGCTTGGACGGCCGCACAGATACGCAGTATTTT
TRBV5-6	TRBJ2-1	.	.	CASSAGSSYNEQFF	TGTGCCAGCAGCGCAGGGAGCTCCTACAATGAGCAGTTCTTC
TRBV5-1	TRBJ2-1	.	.	CASSLDSATNEQFF	TGCGCCAGCAGCTTGGATAGCGCGACAAATGAGCAGTTCTTC
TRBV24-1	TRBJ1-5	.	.	CATSDSRFNQPQHF	TGTGCCACCAGTGATTCTCGGTTTAATCAGCCCCAGCATTTT